Below, 10 T cell receptor beta chains from the same sample are listed, as sequenced in a study of blood T cell repertoires in COVID-19. Sequencing was performed with immunoSEQ multiplex PCR; in TCRdb, only in-frame clones are kept and a portion is missing. The sample has 21,000 or so clones; 85% to 90% are singletons. Sequencing was done on a sample of peripheral blood. These receptors all come from a man aged 50 or older with active COVID-19.

This chain joins TRBV3-1 (or the pseudogene TRBV3-2) and TRBJ1-4; no firm D call. V lost 0 bases and J lost 8, with 16 bases in between. The CDR3 sequence is 16 residues long. Germline CDR1 is LGHDT and CDR2 is YNNKEL (reference sequence). The CDR3, as DNA: TGTGCCAGCAGCCAAGATGGAGGAGAGGACTCGGAAAAACTGTTTTTT. This sequence encodes CASSQDGGEDSEKLFF.

The V and J genes are TRBV6-1 and TRBJ1-1; D call uncertain. Germline V gives CDR1 MNHNS, CDR2 SASEGT. The ends were cut back, 1 base at V and 8 bases at J, with 17 bases in the middle. The CDR3 contains 15 residues. This chain's CDR3 is CASSEEAGQAREAFF. The CDR3 DNA reads TGTGCCAGCAGTGAAGAGGCGGGCCAGGCCCGGGAAGCTTTCTTT.

The J gene is TRBJ2-5, the V gene TRBV10-2; D is possibly TRBD1 (6 bases). The CDR3 runs 16 residues. Germline V CDR1 and CDR2: WSHSY, SAAADI. Trimming removed 6 bases from V and 3 bases from J, with 20 bases in between. The CDR3: CASSPGLLRGKETQYF. Written as DNA, the CDR3 is TGCGCCAGCAGCCCAGGACTCCTTAGGGGGAAAGAGACCCAGTACTTC.

This clone was detected only a few times. The CDR3 sequence is CAISESGFYEQYF. The CDR3 nucleotides are TGTGCCATCAGTGAGTCCGGTTTCTACGAGCAGTACTTC. The rearrangement joins TRBV10-3 to TRBJ2-7; the D is unclear. Germline V gene sequence: CDR1 ENHRY, CDR2 SYGVKD. Trimming removed 0 bases at V and 3 bases at J, with 6 bases between. The CDR3 contains 13 residues.

The rearrangement uses TRBV7-9 and TRBJ2-1, with 8 bases lining up with TRBD2. CDR1 SEHNR and CDR2 FQNEAQ come from the germline V gene (reference sequence). The CDR3 extends over 18 amino acids. With 1 base clipped from V and 3 bases from J, the junction kept 11 bases outside the gene matches. The CDR3 region has the DNA TGTGCCAGCAGCTTAGTGGGGGATAGCGGGGACTTCTACAATGAGCAGTTCTTC. Translating it yields CASSLVGDSGDFYNEQFF.

The chain combines TRBV18 with TRBJ1-5; no definite D call. The CDR3 loop spans 13 amino acids. Germline lookup yields CDR1 KGHSH and CDR2 LQKENI. The V and J ends lost 3 bases and 4 bases respectively, with 7 bases between them. The CDR3 bases are TGTGCCAGCTCACCCGTCAGAAATCAGCCCCAGCATTTT. Encoded protein: CASSPVRNQPQHF. The full variable domain, its missing parts supplied by reference TRBV18 and TRBJ1-5, is NAGVMQNPRHLVRRRGQEARLRCSPMKGHSHVYWYRQLPEEGLKFMVYLQKENIIDESGMPKERFSAEFPKEGPSILRIQQVVRGDSAAYFCASSPVRNQPQHFGDGTRLSIL.

V is TRBV10-1 and J is TRBJ2-7, with 7 nucleotides matching TRBD2. Trimming cost V 6 bases and J 2 bases; bases outside gene matches: 13. The CDR3 is 16 residues long. CDR1 and CDR2 from the germline V gene are WNHNN and SYGVQD (reference sequence). The CDR3 protein is CASRMALLASAYEQYF. CDR3 in DNA: TGCGCCAGCAGGATGGCGTTACTAGCGTCGGCCTACGAGCAGTACTTC.

V and J are TRBV2 and TRBJ2-3, with 10 bases lining up with TRBD2. Trimming took 6 bases from V and 2 from J; bases not matched to a gene: 11. Germline-derived CDR1 and CDR2 are SNHLY and FYNNEI. This CDR3 comprises 17 residues. The CDR3 DNA reads TGTGCCAGCAGCTTCTCTGGGCTAGCGGGGGCCACAGATACGCAGTATTTT. Its translation: CASSFSGLAGATDTQYF.

This chain joins TRBV19 and TRBJ2-2; 11 positions agree with TRBD1. V shed 6 bases, J shed 5 bases, and the junction held 8 bases outside the gene matches. Germline V gene sequence: CDR1 LNHDA, CDR2 SQIVND (reference sequence). The CDR3 totals 16 residues. The chain's CDR3 is CASSLDRGHGTGELFF. The CDR3 bases are TGTGCCAGTAGCCTGGACAGGGGGCATGGGACCGGGGAGCTGTTTTTT.

The rearrangement uses TRBV3-1 (or the pseudogene TRBV3-2) and TRBJ1-4; D ambiguous. Germline values: CDR1 LGHDT, CDR2 YNNKEL (reference sequence). Between the trimmed V and J ends, which lost 0 bases and 6 bases, there was a span of 11 bases. This CDR3 region has 15 residues. Here the CDR3 reads CASSQDMFPHEKLFF. CDR3 nucleotides: TGTGCCAGCAGCCAAGATATGTTCCCCCATGAAAAACTGTTTTTT.